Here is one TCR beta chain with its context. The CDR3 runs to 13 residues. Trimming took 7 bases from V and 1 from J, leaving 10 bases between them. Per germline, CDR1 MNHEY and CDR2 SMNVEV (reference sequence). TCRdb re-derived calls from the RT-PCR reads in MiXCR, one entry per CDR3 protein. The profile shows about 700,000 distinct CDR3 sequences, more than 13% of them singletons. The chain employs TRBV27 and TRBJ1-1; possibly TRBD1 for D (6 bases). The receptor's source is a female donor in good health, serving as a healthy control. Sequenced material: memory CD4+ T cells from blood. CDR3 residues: CASMVRGNTEAFF. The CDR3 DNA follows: TGTGCCAGCATGGTCAGGGGGAACACTGAAGCTTTCTTT.